The TCR beta chain under discussion was sequenced for a study of PD-1 blockade in classical Hodgkin lymphoma (dated by TCRdb to about 2020). About the investigation overall: Nivolumab dosing was 3 mg/kg intravenously every 2 weeks, continuing until either disease progression or unacceptable toxicity. To define a peripheral blood immune signature of response to PD-1 blockade in classical Hodgkin lymphoma, the study combined TCR beta sequencing with CyTOF. Points the paper makes about the study in general: CD4+ but not CD8+ TCR diversity rose significantly by C4D1 (p=0.0027 vs p=0.16), most apparent in complete responders (p=0.02). Baseline TCR diversity was reported to be lower in newly diagnosed patients than in healthy donors, and even lower in relapsed/refractory patients. Baseline diversity similar to that of newly diagnosed patients was observed in trial patients achieving complete response, whereas significantly lower diversity was observed in partial responders and progressors. The study was limited to a single clinical trial cohort, and causes of repertoire differences, possibly disease activity or prior therapy, remained undefined. Lower diversity was seen in patients whose nivolumab began less than 1 year after ASCT, and these patients were left out of later analyses so that immune reconstitution would not confound the results.

Details on this clone: Its antigen remains unidentified. No qualities accompany the bases; no much larger clone lies one base away.

This sample's time point label indicates: cycle 2 day 1 (C2D1) of nivolumab. Every trial patient had relapsed following autologous stem cell transplantation, and prior brentuximab vedotin exposure was what differed among cohorts A, B and C. The trial cohort was composed of under 70 patients with relapsed/refractory classical Hodgkin lymphoma, for whom complete response, partial response or progressive disease was recorded as best overall response. In the multi-cohort phase II CheckMate 205 trial, trial patients received single-agent nivolumab. Best overall response was determined by an independent review committee according to the 2007 International Working Group response criteria. Trial PBMCs were collected just before the start of nivolumab (C1D1) and during therapy at cycle 2 day 1 and cycle 4 day 1. Peripheral blood was collected in 8 mL Vacutainer Cell Preparation Tubes, from which PBMCs were isolated by centrifugation and then cryopreserved.

Genomic DNA was isolated using the Qiagen DNeasy kit from unsorted PBMCs as well as from negatively selected CD4+ and CD8+ fractions. TCR beta CDR3 regions were amplified by immunoSEQ multiplex PCR using primers annealing to V and J segments. A synthetic immune receptor repertoire was used to minimize amplification bias, and any remaining bias was removed computationally after sequencing. The original pipeline was this. Custom Python scripts were used to quantify repertoire diversity as the Shannon entropy index. Unsorted, CD4+ and CD8+ repertoires were analyzed separately, except in combined analyses where CD4+ and CD8+ sequences were merged in silico. A clone counted as expanded when the clone's frequency after treatment rose at least 2-fold relative to C1D1, and clones undetected at baseline were given a pseudocount of 0.5. Singleton clones were defined as clones with 0 or 1 copy at C1D1, and non-singleton clones were defined as clones with 2 or more copies. Clones expanded in unsorted samples were labelled as CD4+, CD8+ or unknown by matching protein sequences in sorted samples from the same patient. Wilcoxon tests on paired samples were used to test diversity changes from C1D1 to C4D1. The clones in this table, taken by TCRdb from immuneACCESS, are in-frame only. Not every clone is retained; where verified, under half of the shortfall comes from an unresolved V gene, and the cause of the rest is unknown. D and trimming come from the DNA, and the V and J calls and clone size come from that table. The sample table contains 55,000 to 75,000 clones; only one count was recorded for 70% to 75% of them. 9% to 10% of the sample comes from the top ten.

The receptor was derived from a human donor with classical Hodgkin lymphoma. Sequenced here: peripheral blood mononuclear cells (PBMCs), sampled before the second cycle of nivolumab.

The bases are TGTGCCAGCAGCCCGGAGACAGGGGAAAAAGGCTTTTGGGGGGAGCAGTACTTC. Protein translation: CASSPETGEKGFWGEQYF. The chain is made from TRBV11-3 and TRBJ2-7; 8 junctional bases match TRBD1. The germline V gene gives CDR1 as SGHNT and CDR2 as YENEEA. Spanning cysteine to phenylalanine, the CDR3 consists of 18 amino acids. Of the read, only the CDR3 DNA is kept; its 54 bases are in frame from base 1. Clipping removes 5 bases from V and 7 bases from J, with 22 as the unmatched junction base count.